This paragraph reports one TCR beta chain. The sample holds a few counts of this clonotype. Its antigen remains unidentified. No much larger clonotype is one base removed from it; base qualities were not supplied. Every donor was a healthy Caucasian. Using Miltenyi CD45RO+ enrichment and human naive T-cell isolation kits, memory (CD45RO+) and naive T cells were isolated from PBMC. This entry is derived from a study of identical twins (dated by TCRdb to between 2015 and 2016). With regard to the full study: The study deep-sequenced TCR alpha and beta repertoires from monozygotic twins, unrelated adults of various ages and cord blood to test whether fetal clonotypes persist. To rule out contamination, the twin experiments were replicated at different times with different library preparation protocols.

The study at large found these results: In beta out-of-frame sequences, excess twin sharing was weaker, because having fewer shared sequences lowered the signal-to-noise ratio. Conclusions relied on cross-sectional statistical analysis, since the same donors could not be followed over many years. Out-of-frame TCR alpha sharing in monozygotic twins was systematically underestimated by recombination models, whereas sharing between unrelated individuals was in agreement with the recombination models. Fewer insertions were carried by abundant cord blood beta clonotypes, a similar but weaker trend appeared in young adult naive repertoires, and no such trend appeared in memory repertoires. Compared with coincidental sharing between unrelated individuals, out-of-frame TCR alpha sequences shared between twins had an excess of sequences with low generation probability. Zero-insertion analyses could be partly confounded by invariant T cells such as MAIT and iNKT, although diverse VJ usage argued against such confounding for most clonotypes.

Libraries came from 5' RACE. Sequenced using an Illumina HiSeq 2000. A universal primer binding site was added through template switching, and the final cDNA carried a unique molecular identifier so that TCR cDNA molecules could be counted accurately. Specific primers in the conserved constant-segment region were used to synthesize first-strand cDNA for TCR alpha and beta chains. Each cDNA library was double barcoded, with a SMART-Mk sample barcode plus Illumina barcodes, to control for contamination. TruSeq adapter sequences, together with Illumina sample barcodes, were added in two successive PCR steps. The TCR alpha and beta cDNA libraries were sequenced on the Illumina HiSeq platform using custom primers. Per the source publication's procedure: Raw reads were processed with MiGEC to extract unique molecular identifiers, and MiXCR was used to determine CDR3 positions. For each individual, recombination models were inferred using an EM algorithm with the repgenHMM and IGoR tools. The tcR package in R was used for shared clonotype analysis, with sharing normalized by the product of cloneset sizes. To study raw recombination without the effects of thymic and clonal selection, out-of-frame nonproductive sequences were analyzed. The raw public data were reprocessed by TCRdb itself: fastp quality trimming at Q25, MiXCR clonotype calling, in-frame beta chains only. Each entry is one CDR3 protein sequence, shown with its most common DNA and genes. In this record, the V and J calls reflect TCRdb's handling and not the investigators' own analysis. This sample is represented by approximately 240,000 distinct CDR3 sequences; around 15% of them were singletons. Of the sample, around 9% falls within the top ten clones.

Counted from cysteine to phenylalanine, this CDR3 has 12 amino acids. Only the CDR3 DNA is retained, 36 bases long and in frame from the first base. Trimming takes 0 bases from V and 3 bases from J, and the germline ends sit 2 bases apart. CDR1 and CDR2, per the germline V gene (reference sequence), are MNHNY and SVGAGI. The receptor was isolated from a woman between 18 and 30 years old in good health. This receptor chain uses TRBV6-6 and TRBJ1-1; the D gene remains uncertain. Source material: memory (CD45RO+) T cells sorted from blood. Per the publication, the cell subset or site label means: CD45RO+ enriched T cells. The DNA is TGTGCCAGCAGTTACTCGGACACTGAAGCTTTCTTT. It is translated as CASSYSDTEAFF.